The 27 T cell receptor beta chains reported below all come from one sample, sequenced in a study of blood T cell repertoires in COVID-19. Method: immunoSEQ multiplex PCR; TCRdb's copy keeps in-frame clones and lacks some. The sample yields some 330,000 clones, 88% seen once. Material: PBMCs or T cells enriched from blood (not recorded which). These receptor sequences come from a man aged 25-45 years who had recovered from COVID-19.

The chain uses TRBV2 and TRBJ1-6, with a tentative D call TRBD1 (6 bases). Per germline, CDR1 SNHLY and CDR2 FYNNEI. This CDR3 contains 15 residues. Trimming pared 6 bases from V and 0 bases from J, leaving 9 bases between. The chain's CDR3 is CASSQGSSYNSPLHF. The DNA for the CDR3 is TGTGCCAGCAGCCAGGGGAGCTCCTATAATTCACCCCTCCACTTT.

The chain is built from TRBV30 and TRBJ1-1; D perhaps matches TRBD1 (6 bases). V lost 4 bases to trimming and J lost 3 bases, with 12 bases between them. Looked up from germline, CDR1 is GTSNPN and CDR2 is SVGIG (reference sequence). This CDR3 has 13 residues. The CDR3 region has the DNA TGTGCCTGGATACAGGGCTGGGACACTGAAGCTTTCTTT. Encoded protein: CAWIQGWDTEAFF.

The chain joins TRBV18 to TRBJ2-1; 13 bases map to TRBD2. The germline gives CDR1 KGHSH, CDR2 LQKENI. V lost 0 bases and J lost 5; bases outside the gene matches: 7. The CDR3 has 18 residues. The CDR3 loop is CASSPPTSGGWVNNEQFF. In DNA form, the CDR3 reads TGTGCCAGCTCACCACCGACTAGCGGGGGGTGGGTGAACAATGAGCAGTTCTTC. The full variable domain, in which reference TRBV18 and TRBJ2-1 provide the parts outside the CDR3, is NAGVMQNPRHLVRRRGQEARLRCSPMKGHSHVYWYRQLPEEGLKFMVYLQKENIIDESGMPKERFSAEFPKEGPSILRIQQVVRGDSAAYFCASSPPTSGGWVNNEQFFGPGTRLTVL.

The V call is TRBV27, the J call TRBJ1-4, with 8 nucleotides matching TRBD1. Germline-derived CDR1 and CDR2 are MNHEY and SMNVEV (reference sequence). CDR3 length: 14 residues. Trimming removed 5 bases from V and 7 bases from J; junction bases left unmatched: 6. CDR3 bases: TGTGCCAGCAGTATGGACAGGGTCGGTGAAAAACTGTTTTTT. Translation gives CASSMDRVGEKLFF.

This clone was counted a few times. The rearrangement joins TRBV3-1 (or the pseudogene TRBV3-2) to TRBJ1-2, with TRBD1 matching 10 bases. The V gene end was trimmed by 3 bases and the J gene end by 6 bases; junction bases not matched to a gene: 7. The germline V gene encodes CDR1 LGHDT and CDR2 YNNKEL (reference sequence). This CDR3 comprises 15 residues. The CDR3, as DNA: TGTGCCAGCAGCCAGCACAGACAGGGGGCGGATGGCTACACCTTC. This gives the protein CASSQHRQGADGYTF.

This clone has a handful of counts. The rearrangement joins TRBV28 to TRBJ2-3; 10 bases map to TRBD1. The V and J ends lost 6 bases and 2 bases, in that order; junction bases with no gene match: 5. Germline lookup yields CDR1 MDHEN and CDR2 SYDVKM. CDR3 size: 15 residues. The chain's CDR3 is CASSQGTGDTDTQYF. The CDR3 bases are TGTGCCAGCAGCCAAGGGACAGGGGACACAGATACGCAGTATTTT.

The V call is TRBV19, the J call TRBJ2-7, with 10 bases identical to TRBD1. The CDR3 length is 15 residues. V trimming: 6 bases; J trimming: 4 bases; junction bases outside the gene matches: 9. The germline gives CDR1 LNHDA, CDR2 SQIVND (reference sequence). The CDR3 sequence is CASRQPGQGKYEQYF. CDR3 sequence (DNA): TGTGCCAGTAGACAACCGGGACAGGGGAAATACGAGCAGTACTTC.

The chain joins TRBV28 to TRBJ1-1, with TRBD1 matching 7 bases. The length of the CDR3 is 19 residues. Germline-derived CDR1 and CDR2 are MDHEN and SYDVKM. The J segment lost 2 bases and the V segment lost 3 bases, leaving 18 bases of the junction unmatched. The chain's CDR3 is CASSFPGGLGQSFNTEAFF. The CDR3 nucleotides read TGTGCCAGCAGTTTCCCTGGGGGGTTGGGACAGTCCTTTAACACTGAAGCTTTCTTT.

This clone was seen a few times. The rearrangement joins TRBV28 to TRBJ1-2, with TRBD1 identical over 8 bases. Per germline, CDR1 MDHEN and CDR2 SYDVKM. Trimming took 3 bases from V and 2 from J; bases not matched to a gene: 11. This CDR3 spans 17 amino acids. The CDR3 is CASSFSLGGQGNYGYTF. The CDR3 DNA is TGTGCCAGCAGTTTTAGTCTCGGAGGACAGGGCAACTATGGCTACACCTTC.

V gene TRBV20-1 combines with J gene TRBJ2-7; D may be TRBD2 (7 bases). The CDR3 runs 10 residues. Germline CDR1 DFQATT, CDR2 SNEGSKA (reference sequence). V was cut by 7 bases and J by 5 bases, with 9 bases left in between. The CDR3 DNA is TGCAGTGTCGGGGGGCACGAGCAGTACTTC. Translating it yields CSVGGHEQYF.

V usage is TRBV19 and J usage is TRBJ1-5; D is possibly TRBD1 (5 bases). The CDR3 extends over 15 amino acids. The V and J ends lost 5 bases and 2 bases respectively, with 13 bases between them. The germline V gene has CDR1 LNHDA and CDR2 SQIVND (reference sequence). CDR3 residues: CASSSQGRGNQPQHF. The CDR3 DNA is TGTGCCAGTAGTTCCCAGGGTCGGGGCAATCAGCCCCAGCATTTT. Full variable domain (outside the CDR3, taken from reference TRBV19 and TRBJ1-5): DGGITQSPKYLFRKEGQNVTLSCEQNLNHDAMYWYRQDPGQGLRLIYYSQIVNDFQKGDIAEGYSVSREKKESFPLTVTSAQKNPTAFYLCASSSQGRGNQPQHFGDGTRLSIL.

The chain is built from TRBV5-1 and TRBJ2-3; 8 bases line up with TRBD2. The J segment lost 1 base and the V segment lost 0 bases, leaving 4 bases of the junction unmatched. The CDR3 runs 16 residues. Germline CDR1 reads SGHRS; CDR2 reads YFSETQ. The CDR3 region is CASSLVPGGGTDTQYF. CDR3 DNA: TGCGCCAGCAGCTTGGTTCCCGGGGGGGGCACAGATACGCAGTATTTT.

This clone was seen at least ten times. The chain uses TRBV3-1 (or the pseudogene TRBV3-2) and TRBJ1-1, with D possibly TRBD1 on 5 matching bases. CDR1 and CDR2 from the germline V gene are LGHDT and YNNKEL (reference sequence). Trimming shortened V by 6 bases and J by 1 base, and 12 bases separated the two germline ends. CDR3 size: 14 residues. The CDR3, as DNA: TGTGCCAGCAGGCAAACAGGCCGGAACACTGAAGCTTTCTTT. This gives the protein CASRQTGRNTEAFF.

This clone was counted a few times. J is TRBJ1-2 and V is TRBV28; D may be TRBD1 (5 bases). The CDR3 runs 12 residues. Per the germline V gene, CDR1 is MDHEN and CDR2 is SYDVKM. Trimming stripped 5 bases from V and 7 bases from J, with 11 bases between. CDR3: CASSGTTAGYTF. The CDR3 DNA reads as TGTGCCAGCAGTGGCACGACAGCTGGCTACACCTTC.

The chain uses TRBV5-6 and TRBJ2-2; 9 bases match TRBD1. V lost 0 bases to trimming and J lost 5 bases; unmatched junction nucleotides: 5. Germline V gene sequence: CDR1 SGHDT, CDR2 YYEEEE. The CDR3 is made up of 16 amino acids. The CDR3 protein is CASSLAGQGLTGELFF. In DNA, the CDR3 is TGTGCCAGCAGCTTGGCGGGACAGGGTTTGACCGGGGAGCTGTTTTTT.

The V gene is TRBV7-9, the J gene TRBJ2-7, with 7 bases identical to TRBD1. V dropped 4 bases and J dropped 2; count of bases not matched to a gene: 8. Germline lookup yields CDR1 SEHNR and CDR2 FQNEAQ (reference sequence). The CDR3 consists of 15 residues. CDR3 coding DNA: TGTGCCAGCAGCTCGTCAGACAGGGTCGCCTACGAGCAGTACTTC. It translates to CASSSSDRVAYEQYF.

V usage is TRBV3-1 (or the pseudogene TRBV3-2) and J usage is TRBJ1-6; D not certain. Trimming left V 0 bases short and J 6 bases short, with 12 bases between. There are 16 residues in the CDR3. CDR1 and CDR2 from the germline V gene are LGHDT and YNNKEL (reference sequence). CDR3 residues: CASSQESSVRNSPLHF. The CDR3 DNA is TGTGCCAGCAGCCAAGAATCTTCGGTCCGTAATTCACCCCTCCACTTT.

This clone appeared a single time. The chain combines TRBV4-2 with TRBJ2-5; D might be TRBD2 (7 bases). Germline V CDR1 and CDR2: LGHNA, YNFKEQ. The CDR3 is made up of 15 amino acids. V dropped 2 bases and J dropped 3 bases, with 13 bases sitting between them. The CDR3 DNA is TGTGCCAGCAGCCAATACTCGGGGGGCAAAGAGACCCAGTACTTC. It codes for CASSQYSGGKETQYF.

This clone was found once. J is TRBJ1-1 and V is TRBV5-3, with D maybe TRBD1 (6 bases). TRBV5-3 is an ORF, and what it does is uncertain. V lost 4 bases, J lost 11 bases, and 15 bases lay in between. There are 12 residues in the CDR3. The CDR3 region has the DNA TGTGCCAGAAGCCACGCCACAGGGAGTGCTTTCTTT. This gives the protein CARSHATGSAFF.

V is TRBV6-5 and J is TRBJ2-7; D is possibly TRBD1 (5 bases). Deletions cut 5 bases from V and 4 bases from J, with 15 bases between. CDR1 and CDR2 from the germline V gene are MNHEY and SVGAGI. CDR3 size: 14 residues. This CDR3 is CASSPSVGVYEQYF. In DNA form, the CDR3 reads TGTGCCAGCAGTCCATCAGTAGGGGTGTACGAGCAGTACTTC.

This clone was picked up a small number of times. J is TRBJ1-5 and V is TRBV12-3 or TRBV12-4; 7 bases fit TRBD1. V dropped 5 bases and J dropped 5; count of bases not matched to a gene: 3. The CDR3 has 13 residues. The CDR3, as DNA: TGTGCCAGCAGTCGCACAGGGGATCAGCCCCAGCATTTT. Its protein product is CASSRTGDQPQHF.

The rearrangement links TRBV6-6 to TRBJ1-2; 8 bases line up with TRBD1. CDR3 size: 14 residues. Germline values: CDR1 MNHNY, CDR2 SVGAGI (reference sequence). Trimming removed 2 bases from V and 6 bases from J; junction bases left unmatched: 5. The CDR3 spells CASSYRTGKDGYTF. The CDR3, as DNA: TGTGCCAGCAGTTACCGGACAGGGAAAGATGGCTACACCTTC.

This clone was seen once. The CDR3 protein is CASNPSTGDSYNSPLHF. The CDR3 DNA reads TGCGCCAGCAATCCTTCGACAGGGGACTCCTATAATTCACCCCTCCACTTT. V and J are TRBV23-1 and TRBJ1-6, with TRBD1 matching over 8 bases. TRBV23-1 is assigned to the ORF class and has an uncertain function. V lost 7 bases to trimming and J lost 0 bases; unmatched junction nucleotides: 8. CDR3 size: 17 residues.

V gene TRBV18 combines with J gene TRBJ1-1; TRBD1 matches at 9 bases. Trimming took 3 bases from V and 4 from J; bases not matched to a gene: 3. Looked up from germline, CDR1 is KGHSH and CDR2 is LQKENI. The CDR3 consists of 14 residues. The CDR3 nucleotides read TGTGCCAGCTCACCTCGGACAGGGGCCACTGAAGCTTTCTTT. Translating it yields CASSPRTGATEAFF. Based on the CDR3 plus reference TRBV18 and TRBJ1-1, the full variable domain is NAGVMQNPRHLVRRRGQEARLRCSPMKGHSHVYWYRQLPEEGLKFMVYLQKENIIDESGMPKERFSAEFPKEGPSILRIQQVVRGDSAAYFCASSPRTGATEAFFGQGTRLTVV.

The chain recombines TRBV19 with TRBJ2-7, with 12 bases aligning to TRBD1. The V segment lost 5 bases and the J segment 7 bases; nucleotides outside the gene matches: 9. The CDR3 contains 15 residues. Germline CDR1 is LNHDA and CDR2 is SQIVND (reference sequence). The CDR3 sequence is CASSLTGTGGREQYF. The CDR3 bases are TGTGCCAGTAGTTTAACCGGGACAGGGGGCAGGGAGCAGTACTTC.

The V gene is TRBV19, the J gene TRBJ1-5, with D possibly matching TRBD1 (6 bases). Trimming removed 9 bases at V and 4 bases at J, with 19 bases between. This CDR3 region has 15 residues. Germline CDR1 reads LNHDA; CDR2 reads SQIVND (reference sequence). The CDR3 region is CASHPKGRGNQPQHF. DNA of the CDR3: TGTGCCAGCCACCCGAAGGGCAGGGGAAATCAGCCCCAGCATTTT.

The V and J genes are TRBV28 and TRBJ2-7; 7 nucleotides agree with TRBD1. The CDR3 spans 13 residues. The J segment lost 0 bases and the V segment lost 9 bases, leaving 5 bases of the junction unmatched. Per the germline V gene, CDR1 is MDHEN and CDR2 is SYDVKM. CDR3 in DNA: TGTGCCAGTGAGGACAGGAACTCCTACGAGCAGTACTTC. This sequence encodes CASEDRNSYEQYF.